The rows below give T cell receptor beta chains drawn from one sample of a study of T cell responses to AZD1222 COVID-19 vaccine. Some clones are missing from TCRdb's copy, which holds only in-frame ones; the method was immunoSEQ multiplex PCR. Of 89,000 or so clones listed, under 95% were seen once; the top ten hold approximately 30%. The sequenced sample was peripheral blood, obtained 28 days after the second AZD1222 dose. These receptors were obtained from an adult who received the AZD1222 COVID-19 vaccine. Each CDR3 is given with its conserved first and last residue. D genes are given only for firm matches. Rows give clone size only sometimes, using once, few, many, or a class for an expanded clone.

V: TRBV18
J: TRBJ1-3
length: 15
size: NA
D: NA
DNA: TGTGCCAGCTCACCAGGGCAGTTCTCTGGAAACACCATATATTTT
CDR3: CASSPGQFSGNTIYF

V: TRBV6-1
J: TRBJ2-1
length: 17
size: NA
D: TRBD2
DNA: TGTGCCAGCAGTGAATTCTCTAGCGGGAGTAGGGGCAATGAGCAGTTCTTC
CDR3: CASSEFSSGSRGNEQFF

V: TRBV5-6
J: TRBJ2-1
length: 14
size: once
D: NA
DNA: TGTGCCAGCAGCTCGGGGTCGGAGTACAATGAGCAGTTCTTC
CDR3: CASSSGSEYNEQFF

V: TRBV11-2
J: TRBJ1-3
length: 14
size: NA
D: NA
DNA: TGTGCCAGCCGGCTGCCGGGGTCTGGAAACACCATATATTTT
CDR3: CASRLPGSGNTIYF

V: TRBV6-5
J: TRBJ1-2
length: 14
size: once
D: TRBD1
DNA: TGTGCCAGCAGTTACTCGGTCCAGGGGGGAGGCTACACCTTC
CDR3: CASSYSVQGGGYTF

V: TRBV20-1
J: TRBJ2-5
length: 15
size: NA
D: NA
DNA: TGCAGTGCTAGTCAGCTGGCGACCTACCAAGAGACCCAGTACTTC
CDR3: CSASQLATYQETQYF

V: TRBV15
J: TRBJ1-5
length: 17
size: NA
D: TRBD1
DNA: TGTGCCACCAGCAGAGCCCCGGACAGGGACTTCAATCAGCCCCAGCATTTT
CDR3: CATSRAPDRDFNQPQHF

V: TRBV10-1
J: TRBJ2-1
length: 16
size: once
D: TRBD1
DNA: TGCGCCAGCAGTGAGGTGACAGGGAATACCTACAATGAGCAGTTCTTC
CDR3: CASSEVTGNTYNEQFF

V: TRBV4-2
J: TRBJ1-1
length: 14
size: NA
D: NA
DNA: TGTGCCAGCAGCCAAGGGATCGAAGGGGCTATAGCTTTCTTT
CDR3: CASSQGIEGAIAFF

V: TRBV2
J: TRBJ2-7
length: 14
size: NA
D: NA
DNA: TGTGCCAGCACCCGCGGGGACCCCTCCTACGAGCAGTACTTC
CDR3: CASTRGDPSYEQYF

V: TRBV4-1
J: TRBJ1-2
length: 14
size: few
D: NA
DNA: TGCGCCAGCACCTACCCCGGGCAGAACTATGGCTACACCTTC
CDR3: CASTYPGQNYGYTF

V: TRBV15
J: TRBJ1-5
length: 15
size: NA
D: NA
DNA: TGTGCCACCAGCACGACGGGAAAGGGCAATCAGCCCCAGCATTTT
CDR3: CATSTTGKGNQPQHF

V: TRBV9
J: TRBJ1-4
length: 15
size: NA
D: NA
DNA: TGTGCCAGCAGCCCCTCAGGGTCCTCTAATGAAAAACTGTTTTTT
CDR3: CASSPSGSSNEKLFF

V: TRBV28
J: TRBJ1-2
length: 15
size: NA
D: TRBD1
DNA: TGTGCCAGCAGATACCGGGACAGGAGGTTCTATGGCTACACCTTC
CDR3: CASRYRDRRFYGYTF

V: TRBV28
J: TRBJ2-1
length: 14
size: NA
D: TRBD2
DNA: TGTGCCAGCAGCGGGACTAACTCCTACAATGAGCAGTTCTTC
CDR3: CASSGTNSYNEQFF

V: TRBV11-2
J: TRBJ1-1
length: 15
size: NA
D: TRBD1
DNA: TGTGCCAGCAGCACGGGACAGGGGGGAGTCTCTGAAGCTTTCTTT
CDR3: CASSTGQGGVSEAFF

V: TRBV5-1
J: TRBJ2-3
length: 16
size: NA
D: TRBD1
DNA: TGCGCCAGCAGCGCCCTACCGGGACAGGGCACAGATACGCAGTATTTT
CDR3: CASSALPGQGTDTQYF

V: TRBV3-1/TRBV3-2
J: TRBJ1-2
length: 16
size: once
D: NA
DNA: TGTGCCAGCAGCCAAGATAGGGACGGCGAAAACTATGGCTACACCTTC
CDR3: CASSQDRDGENYGYTF

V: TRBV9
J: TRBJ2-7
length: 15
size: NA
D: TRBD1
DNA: TGTGCCAGCAGCGGGACGACAGGGGGGCCCTACGAGCAGTACTTC
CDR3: CASSGTTGGPYEQYF

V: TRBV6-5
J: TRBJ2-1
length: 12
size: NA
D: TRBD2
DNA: TGTGCCAGCACGACTAGCGGGAGTGAGCAGTTCTTC
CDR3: CASTTSGSEQFF

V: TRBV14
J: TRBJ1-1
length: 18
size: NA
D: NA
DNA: TGTGCCAGCAGCCAGGGTCACAGTATCCGGCAAAGGAACACTGAAGCTTTCTTT
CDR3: CASSQGHSIRQRNTEAFF

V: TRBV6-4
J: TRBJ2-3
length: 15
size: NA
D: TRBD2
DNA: TGTGCCAGCAGTGCGACTAGCGGAAGCACAGATACGCAGTATTTT
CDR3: CASSATSGSTDTQYF

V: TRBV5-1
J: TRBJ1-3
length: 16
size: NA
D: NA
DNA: TGCGCCAGCAGCTTGGCCGACGGGGGAACTGGAAACACCATATATTTT
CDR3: CASSLADGGTGNTIYF

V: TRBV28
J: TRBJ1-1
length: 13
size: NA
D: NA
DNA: TGTGCCAGCAGTTTATTGGAGCGGACTGAAGCTTTCTTT
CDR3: CASSLLERTEAFF

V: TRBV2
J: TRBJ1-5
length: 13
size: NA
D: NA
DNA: TGTGCCAGCAGCTTGAGTAGCAATCAGCCCCAGCATTTT
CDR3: CASSLSSNQPQHF

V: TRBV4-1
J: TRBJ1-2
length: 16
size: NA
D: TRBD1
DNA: TGCGCCAGCAGCCATGGGACAGGGGGCGGGAACTATGGCTACACCTTC
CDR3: CASSHGTGGGNYGYTF

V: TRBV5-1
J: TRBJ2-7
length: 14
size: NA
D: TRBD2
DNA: TGCGCCAGCAGCTTGGCCAGGAGGGAGGGGGAGCAGTACTTC
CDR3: CASSLARREGEQYF

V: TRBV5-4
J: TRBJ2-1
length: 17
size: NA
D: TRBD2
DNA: TGTGCCAGCAGCTTTGGGGGTAGCGGGAGCCCGGACAATGAGCAGTTCTTC
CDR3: CASSFGGSGSPDNEQFF

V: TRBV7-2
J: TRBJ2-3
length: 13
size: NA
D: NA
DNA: TGTGCCAGCAGCTTAGAGGAGTGGGATACGCAGTATTTT
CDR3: CASSLEEWDTQYF

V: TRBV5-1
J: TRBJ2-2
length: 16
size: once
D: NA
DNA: TGCGCCAGCAGCTTCACCGGGACGAAGAACACCGGGGAGCTGTTTTTT
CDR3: CASSFTGTKNTGELFF

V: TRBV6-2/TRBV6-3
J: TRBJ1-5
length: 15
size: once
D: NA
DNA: TGTGCCAGCAGCCCTGACAGGCCCAGCAATCAGCCCCAGCATTTT
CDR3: CASSPDRPSNQPQHF

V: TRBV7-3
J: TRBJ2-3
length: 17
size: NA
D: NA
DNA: TGTGCCAGCAGCTCCAACCCTGCTAGTTCTAGCACAGATACGCAGTATTTT
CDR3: CASSSNPASSSTDTQYF

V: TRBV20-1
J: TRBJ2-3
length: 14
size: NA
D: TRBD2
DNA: TGCAGTGCTAGTAAGGGACTAGATACAGATACGCAGTATTTT
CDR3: CSASKGLDTDTQYF

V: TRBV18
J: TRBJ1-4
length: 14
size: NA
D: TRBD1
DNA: TGTGCCAGCTCGCCACAGGGGATTAATGAAAAACTGTTTTTT
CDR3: CASSPQGINEKLFF

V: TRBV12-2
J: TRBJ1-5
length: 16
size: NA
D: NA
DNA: TGTGCAAGTCGCTTACACCCCCAGGGGTACAATCAGCCCCAGCATTTT
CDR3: CASRLHPQGYNQPQHF

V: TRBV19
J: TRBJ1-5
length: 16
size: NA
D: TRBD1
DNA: TGTGCCAGTAGCCCCAGGACAGGGGGTTTGAATCAGCCCCAGCATTTT
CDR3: CASSPRTGGLNQPQHF

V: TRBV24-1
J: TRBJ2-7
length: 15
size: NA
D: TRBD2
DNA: TGTGCCACCAGTGATTTGCCCGGGAGGGGCTACGAGCAGTACTTC
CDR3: CATSDLPGRGYEQYF

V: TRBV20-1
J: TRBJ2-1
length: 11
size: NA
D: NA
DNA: TGCAGTGCTAGAGGAGGGGACTCTCAGTTCTTC
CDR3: CSARGGDSQFF

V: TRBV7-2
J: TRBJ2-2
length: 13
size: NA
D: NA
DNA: TGTGCCAGCAGCCGGAGTTACACCGGGGAGCTGTTTTTT
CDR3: CASSRSYTGELFF

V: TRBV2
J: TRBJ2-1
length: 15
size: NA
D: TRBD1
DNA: TGTGCCAGCAAACCACCGGGACAGGTTAGTAATGAGCAGTTCTTC
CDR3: CASKPPGQVSNEQFF

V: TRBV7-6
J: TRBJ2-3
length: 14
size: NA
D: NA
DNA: TGTGCCAGCAGCCGGGACCAGATCACAGATACGCAGTATTTT
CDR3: CASSRDQITDTQYF

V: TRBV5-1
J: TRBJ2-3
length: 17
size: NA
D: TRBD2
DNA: TGCGCCAGCAGCTCCGGGACTAGCGGGAGCAGCACAGATACGCAGTATTTT
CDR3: CASSSGTSGSSTDTQYF

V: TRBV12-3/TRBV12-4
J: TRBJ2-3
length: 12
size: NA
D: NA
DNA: TGTGCCAGCAGTTTAGCTTCAGATACGCAGTATTTT
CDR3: CASSLASDTQYF

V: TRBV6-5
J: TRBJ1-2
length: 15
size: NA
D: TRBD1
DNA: TGTGCCAGCAGACGCGACAGGGTACCTAACTATGGCTACACCTTC
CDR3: CASRRDRVPNYGYTF

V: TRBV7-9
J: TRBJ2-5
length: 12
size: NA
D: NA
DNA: TGTGCCAGCAGCTTCGACAGCCCTGGCCAGTACTTC
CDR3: CASSFDSPGQYF

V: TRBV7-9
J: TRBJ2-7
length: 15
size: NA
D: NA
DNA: TGTGCCAGCAGCTCGCGGTGGGCTCCATCCTACGAGCAGTACTTC
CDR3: CASSSRWAPSYEQYF

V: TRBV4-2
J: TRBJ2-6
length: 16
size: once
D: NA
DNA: TGTGCCAGCAGCCAAGATCAGGGGTCTGGGGCCAACGTCCTGACTTTC
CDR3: CASSQDQGSGANVLTF

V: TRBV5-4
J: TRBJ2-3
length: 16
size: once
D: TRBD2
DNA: TGTGCCAGCAGCATACGGACTAGCGGGAGTTCGGATACGCAGTATTTT
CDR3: CASSIRTSGSSDTQYF

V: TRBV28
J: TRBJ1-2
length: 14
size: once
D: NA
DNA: TGTGCCAGCAGGACTGGACGGTCCCGCTATGGCTACACCTTC
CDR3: CASRTGRSRYGYTF

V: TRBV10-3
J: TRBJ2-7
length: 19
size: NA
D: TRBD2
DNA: TGTGCCATCAGTGAGTCGATGGGGACTAGCGGGAGAACTACCTACGAGCAGTACTTC
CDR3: CAISESMGTSGRTTYEQYF

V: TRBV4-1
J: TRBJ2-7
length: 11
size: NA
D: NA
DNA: TGCGCCAGCAGCCGGGGAGACGAGCAGTACTTC
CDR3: CASSRGDEQYF

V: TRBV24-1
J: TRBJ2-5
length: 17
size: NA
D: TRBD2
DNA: TGTGCCACCAGTGCCCCCCCCGGTTCTAGCGGGAGTGAGACCCAGTACTTC
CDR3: CATSAPPGSSGSETQYF

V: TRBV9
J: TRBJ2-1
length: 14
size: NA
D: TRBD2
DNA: TGTGCCACCTCGAGCGGGAGGGCCTACAATGAGCAGTTCTTC
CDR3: CATSSGRAYNEQFF

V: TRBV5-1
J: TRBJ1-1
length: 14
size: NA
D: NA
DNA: TGCGCCAGCAGCCCGGCACCAGCGAACACTGAAGCTTTCTTT
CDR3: CASSPAPANTEAFF